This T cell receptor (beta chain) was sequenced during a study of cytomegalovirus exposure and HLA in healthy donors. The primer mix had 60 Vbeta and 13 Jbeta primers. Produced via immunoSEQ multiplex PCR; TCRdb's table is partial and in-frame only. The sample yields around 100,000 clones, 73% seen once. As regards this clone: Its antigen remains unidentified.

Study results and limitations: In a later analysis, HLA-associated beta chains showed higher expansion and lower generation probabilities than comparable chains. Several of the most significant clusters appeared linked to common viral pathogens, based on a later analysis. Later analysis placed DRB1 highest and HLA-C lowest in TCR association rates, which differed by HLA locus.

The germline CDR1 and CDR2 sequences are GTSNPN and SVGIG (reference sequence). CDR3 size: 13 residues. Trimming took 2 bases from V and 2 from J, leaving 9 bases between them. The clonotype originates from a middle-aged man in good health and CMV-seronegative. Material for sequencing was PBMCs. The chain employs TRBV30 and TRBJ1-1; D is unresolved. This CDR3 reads CAWSLAANTEAFF. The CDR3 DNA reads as TGTGCCTGGAGTTTGGCGGCCAACACTGAAGCTTTCTTT.